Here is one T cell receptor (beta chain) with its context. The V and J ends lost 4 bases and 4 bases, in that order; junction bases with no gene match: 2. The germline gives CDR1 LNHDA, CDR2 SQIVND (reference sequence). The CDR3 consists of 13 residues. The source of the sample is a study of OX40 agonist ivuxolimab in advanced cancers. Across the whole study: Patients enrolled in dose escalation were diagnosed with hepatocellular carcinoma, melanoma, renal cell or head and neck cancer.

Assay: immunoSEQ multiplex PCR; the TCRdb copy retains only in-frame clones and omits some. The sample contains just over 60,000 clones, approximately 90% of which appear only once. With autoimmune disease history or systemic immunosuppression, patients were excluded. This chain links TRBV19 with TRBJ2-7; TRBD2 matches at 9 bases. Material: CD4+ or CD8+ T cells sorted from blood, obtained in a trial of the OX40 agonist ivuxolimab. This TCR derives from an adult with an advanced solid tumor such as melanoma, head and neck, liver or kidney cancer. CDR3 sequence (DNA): TGTGCCAGTAGTAGACTAGCGGAATACGAGCAGTACTTC. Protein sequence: CASSRLAEYEQYF.